A single sample gave rise to the 5 T cell receptor beta chains below, sequenced in a study of blood T cell repertoires in COVID-19. Only in-frame clones appear in the TCRdb table, and some are missing; sequencing was by immunoSEQ multiplex PCR. This table has about 190,000 clones, roughly four fifths appearing once. Sequencing was performed on peripheral blood. These TCRs come from a woman in her 70s with active or convalescent COVID-19.

The J gene is TRBJ2-1, the V gene TRBV27; 11 nucleotides align to TRBD2. There are 17 residues in the CDR3. J lost 5 bases, V lost 3 bases, and 9 bases had no gene match. Germline V gives CDR1 MNHEY, CDR2 SMNVEV (reference sequence). This chain's CDR3 is CASSFRTSGWAHNEQFF. DNA of the CDR3: TGTGCCAGCAGTTTCCGGACTAGCGGGTGGGCACACAATGAGCAGTTCTTC.

V and J are TRBV5-1 and TRBJ2-3; a weak D match, TRBD2 (6 bases). Deletions cut 4 bases from V and 5 bases from J, with 14 bases between. This CDR3 is 14 amino acids long. In germline, CDR1 is SGHRS, CDR2 YFSETQ. The CDR3 protein is CASSPRGAGDTQYF. The DNA of the CDR3 is TGCGCCAGCAGCCCTAGGGGAGCGGGAGATACGCAGTATTTT.

This clone is a singleton in its sample. The gene calls are TRBV20-1 and TRBJ2-1; D is unclear. The germline CDR1 and CDR2 sequences are DFQATT and SNEGSKA (reference sequence). The length of the CDR3 is 11 residues. With 3 bases removed from V and 8 bases from J, the gap between germline ends came to 8 bases. The CDR3 DNA is TGCAGTGCTAGGGCCGTCCATGAGCAGTTCTTC. Protein product: CSARAVHEQFF.

This chain connects TRBV7-3 to TRBJ1-2, with 8 bases identical to TRBD1. The V segment lost 0 bases and the J segment 0 bases; nucleotides outside the gene matches: 6. Germline V gives CDR1 SGHTA, CDR2 FQGTGA. The CDR3 has 17 residues. The CDR3 region is CASSLTGTGGANYGYTF. CDR3 DNA sequence: TGTGCCAGCAGCTTAACGGGGACAGGCGGAGCTAACTATGGCTACACCTTC. Filled out from reference TRBV7-3 and TRBJ1-2, the complete variable domain reads GAGVSQTPSNKVTEKGKYVELRCDPISGHTALYWYRQSLGQGPEFLIYFQGTGAADDSGLPNDRFFAVRPEGSVSTLKIQRTERGDSAVYLCASSLTGTGGANYGYTFGSGTRLTVV.

The CDR3 loop is CATTAARIPEYSNQPQHF. CDR3 nucleotides: TGTGCCACCACCGCGGCCCGCATCCCGGAGTATAGCAATCAGCCCCAGCATTTT. The chain couples TRBV24-1 to TRBJ1-5; D is unresolved. This CDR3 is 18 amino acids long. With 8 bases removed from V and 0 bases from J, the gap between germline ends came to 22 bases. Germline CDR1 and CDR2: KGHDR and SFDVKD.